This T cell receptor (beta chain) was identified in a study of beta chain features in type 1 diabetes. The trim removed 9 bases at V and 4 bases at J, leaving 8 bases unmatched. CDR1 and CDR2 (germline): MNHEY, SVGAGI. The CDR3 loop spans 14 amino acids. This clone was detected only a few times. Its antigen is undetermined. Study-level points and caveats: TCRB CDR3s from Type 1 diabetes patients were moderately but significantly shorter in all four CD4+ subsets.

The sequenced template was cDNA made from the entire isolated RNA. Using immunoSEQ multiplex PCR, the repertoire was profiled, and TCRdb retains in-frame clones only, with some absent. This sample carries 640,000 or so clones, over 12% of them seen once, and the ten largest clones take roughly 0.04%. The chain joins TRBV6-5 to TRBJ1-1; 10 bases are a match to TRBD1. The receptor was isolated from a man between 18 and 29 years old with type 1 diabetes. The specimen sequenced was naive CD4+ T cells from blood. CDR3 region: CASGWDRGFTEAFF. The CDR3 coding sequence is TGTGCCAGTGGTTGGGACAGGGGATTCACTGAAGCTTTCTTT.